This entry concerns a single TCR beta chain. What it binds is not known. The data were obtained in a study of cytomegalovirus exposure and HLA in healthy donors. Primers: 60 Vbeta forward and 13 Jbeta reverse. The repertoire was sequenced with immunoSEQ multiplex PCR; TCRdb's copy has only in-frame clones and lacks some. Of some 140,000 clones detected, less than 90% appear once; the ten largest clones hold about 1.5%. Germline values: CDR1 SGHRS, CDR2 YFSETQ. The CDR3 has 13 amino acids. Trimming removed 4 bases from V and 8 bases from J; junction bases left unmatched: 5. Broader study findings: A later look showed TCR association rates differing by HLA locus, highest for DRB1 and lowest for HLA-C. An Asian-associated ancestry cluster reportedly showed fewer N-insertions than the approximately 660-donor mean in a later analysis. The authors later found most CMV-associated TCR beta chains appeared HLA-restricted. The study designated fewer than 200 TCR beta chains cytomegalovirus-associated.

The rearrangement uses TRBV5-1 and TRBJ1-2, with 10 bases that match TRBD1. This clonotype was sampled from a man aged 35 to 55 in good health and CMV-seronegative. Sequences were obtained from PBMCs. Here the CDR3 reads CASSVDRGRGYTF. CDR3 in DNA: TGCGCCAGCAGCGTTGACAGGGGGCGAGGCTACACCTTC.